The 14 T cell receptor beta chains reported below all come from one sample, sequenced in a study of cytomegalovirus exposure and HLA in healthy donors. A multiplex PCR was run with 60 Vbeta primers and 13 Jbeta primers. Data came from immunoSEQ multiplex PCR; TCRdb stores just in-frame clones and leaves some out. The top ten hold 2.5% to 3% of the sample, which has approximately 120,000 clones, 17% seen once. The specimen was PBMCs. These receptors all stem from a female donor in good health and CMV-seropositive.

The V call is TRBV2, the J call TRBJ2-1, with D possibly being TRBD2 (6 bases). There are 14 residues in the CDR3. CDR1 is SNHLY, CDR2 FYNNEI, per germline. V was shortened by 3 bases and J by 9 bases, with 15 bases between the two germline ends. The DNA of the CDR3 is TGTGCCAGCAGTGATTGGGGGGAGAGGGTTGAGCAGTTCTTC. Translation gives CASSDWGERVEQFF.

This clone was counted between two and nine times. The sample carries other DNA sequences with the same CDR3. The J gene is TRBJ1-1, the V gene TRBV30; weak D call: TRBD1 (5 bases). The V gene lost 3 bases and the J gene lost 1 base, with 6 bases spanning the gap. Germline CDR1 reads GTSNPN; CDR2 reads SVGIG (reference sequence). This CDR3 has 12 residues. The CDR3 DNA sequence: TGTGCCTGGAGCGGGGGGAACACTGAAGCTTTCTTT. Residues: CAWSGGNTEAFF.

The rearrangement links TRBV9 to TRBJ1-2, with 9 bases identical to TRBD1. With 0 bases clipped from V and 8 bases from J, the junction kept 11 bases outside the gene matches. The CDR3 loop spans 16 amino acids. Per the germline V gene, CDR1 is SGDLS and CDR2 is YYNGEE. The CDR3 nucleotides are TGTGCCAGCAGCGTAGCCGTAGGTCGGGACAGGGAGGGCTACACCTTC. Protein sequence: CASSVAVGRDREGYTF.

This clone was found a few times. The rearrangement links TRBV6-5 to TRBJ1-1; tentatively, D is TRBD1 (5 bases). CDR1 and CDR2 from the germline V gene are MNHEY and SVGAGI. CDR3 length: 12 residues. V dropped 6 bases and J dropped 7 bases, with 12 bases sitting between them. The CDR3 DNA is TGTGCCAGCAGCTCAGGGTCGCTTGAAGCTTTCTTT. This codes for CASSSGSLEAFF.

This clone was seen a handful of times. This sequence joins TRBV4-1 and TRBJ2-7; 11 bases line up with TRBD2. The CDR3 totals 17 residues. Germline V gene sequence: CDR1 MGHRA, CDR2 YSYEKL. With V trimmed by 2 bases and J by 1 base, 7 bases remained unmatched. The CDR3 loop reads CASSQIAGGHVSYEQYF. In DNA, the CDR3 is TGCGCCAGCAGCCAAATAGCGGGGGGGCACGTATCCTACGAGCAGTACTTC.

This clone was observed a few times. The DNA of the CDR3 is TGTGCCATCAGTGAGTCTACACCGGGACAAACTAATGAAAAACTGTTTTTT. It is translated as CAISESTPGQTNEKLFF. The chain joins TRBV10-3 to TRBJ1-4, with TRBD1 as a possible D gene (6 bases). V was trimmed by 0 bases and J by 1 base, leaving 12 bases between them. From germline, CDR1 is ENHRY and CDR2 SYGVKD. This CDR3 contains 17 residues.

The V gene is TRBV9, the J gene TRBJ1-1; 7 bases are shared with TRBD1. V trimming: 1 base; J trimming: 3 bases; junction bases outside the gene matches: 6. The CDR3 contains 15 residues. In germline, CDR1 is SGDLS, CDR2 YYNGEE. CDR3 coding DNA: TGTGCCAGCAGCGTAACGCCCCAGGGGGACACTGAAGCTTTCTTT. It is translated as CASSVTPQGDTEAFF.

In this sample, this clone turned up a few times. The V gene is TRBV11-1, the J gene TRBJ2-1, with TRBD2 matching over 9 bases. J was trimmed by 8 bases and V by 5 bases; bases with no gene match: 13. Germline V gene sequence: CDR1 SGHAT, CDR2 FQDESV (reference sequence). CDR3 length: 16 residues. The CDR3 bases are TGTGCCAGCAGCCTCACTTGGGCGGGAGGGAACGATGAGCAGTTCTTC. Translating gives CASSLTWAGGNDEQFF.

This clone occurred a few times. The chain recombines TRBV7-9 with TRBJ2-7, with 9 bases identical to TRBD1. This CDR3 comprises 15 residues. J lost 10 bases, V lost 0 bases, and 10 bases had no gene match. The germline V gene has CDR1 SEHNR and CDR2 FQNEAQ (reference sequence). The CDR3 region has the DNA TGTGCCAGCAGCTTAGCACCGGGACAGGGATTTGATCAGTACTTC. It codes for CASSLAPGQGFDQYF.

V usage is TRBV2 and J usage is TRBJ1-6, with D possibly being TRBD1 (6 bases). The CDR3 runs 12 residues. Trimming pared 4 bases from V and 9 bases from J, leaving 7 bases between. Germline-derived CDR1 and CDR2 are SNHLY and FYNNEI. The CDR3 loop is CASSAGVSPLHF. DNA of the CDR3: TGTGCCAGCAGTGCAGGGGTTTCACCCCTCCACTTT.

The chain carries TRBV7-2 and TRBJ2-1; D perhaps matches TRBD1 (5 bases). Trimming took off 0 bases at V and 5 bases at J, with 5 bases between the two ends. CDR3 length equals 13 residues. Germline V gene lookup returns CDR1 SGHTA and CDR2 FQGNSA. CDR3 protein: CASSLARDNEQFF. The CDR3 nucleotides are TGTGCCAGCAGCTTAGCCAGGGACAATGAGCAGTTCTTC.

The table lists this clone with a few counts. V usage is TRBV11-2 and J usage is TRBJ1-5; maybe TRBD1 (5 bases). This CDR3 is built from 15 residues. CDR1 is SGHAT and CDR2 is FQNNGV in the germline V gene. Trimming pared 6 bases from V and 0 bases from J, leaving 12 bases between. CDR3 region: CASSSGWGSNQPQHF. The CDR3 DNA is TGTGCCAGCAGTTCAGGGTGGGGTAGCAATCAGCCCCAGCATTTT.

This clone came up a few times. The chain uses TRBV4-2 and TRBJ2-7; 9 nucleotides line up with TRBD2. Germline V lookup: CDR1 LGHNA, CDR2 YNFKEQ. The length of the CDR3 is 15 residues. V shed 2 bases and J 5 bases; nucleotides not matched to a gene: 7. The CDR3 DNA reads TGTGCCAGCAGCCAACCCGGGACTAGCTTCAACGAGCAGTACTTC. Protein sequence: CASSQPGTSFNEQYF.

The chain is built from TRBV5-1 and TRBJ2-5; TRBD2 is a possible D gene (6 bases). The germline V and J ends were trimmed by 3 bases and 2 bases, with 11 bases remaining between them. Germline V gene lookup returns CDR1 SGHRS and CDR2 YFSETQ. The CDR3 is 14 residues long. In nucleotides, the CDR3 is TGCGCCAGCAGCTATGGGACTTTACAAGAGACCCAGTACTTC. Translation: CASSYGTLQETQYF.